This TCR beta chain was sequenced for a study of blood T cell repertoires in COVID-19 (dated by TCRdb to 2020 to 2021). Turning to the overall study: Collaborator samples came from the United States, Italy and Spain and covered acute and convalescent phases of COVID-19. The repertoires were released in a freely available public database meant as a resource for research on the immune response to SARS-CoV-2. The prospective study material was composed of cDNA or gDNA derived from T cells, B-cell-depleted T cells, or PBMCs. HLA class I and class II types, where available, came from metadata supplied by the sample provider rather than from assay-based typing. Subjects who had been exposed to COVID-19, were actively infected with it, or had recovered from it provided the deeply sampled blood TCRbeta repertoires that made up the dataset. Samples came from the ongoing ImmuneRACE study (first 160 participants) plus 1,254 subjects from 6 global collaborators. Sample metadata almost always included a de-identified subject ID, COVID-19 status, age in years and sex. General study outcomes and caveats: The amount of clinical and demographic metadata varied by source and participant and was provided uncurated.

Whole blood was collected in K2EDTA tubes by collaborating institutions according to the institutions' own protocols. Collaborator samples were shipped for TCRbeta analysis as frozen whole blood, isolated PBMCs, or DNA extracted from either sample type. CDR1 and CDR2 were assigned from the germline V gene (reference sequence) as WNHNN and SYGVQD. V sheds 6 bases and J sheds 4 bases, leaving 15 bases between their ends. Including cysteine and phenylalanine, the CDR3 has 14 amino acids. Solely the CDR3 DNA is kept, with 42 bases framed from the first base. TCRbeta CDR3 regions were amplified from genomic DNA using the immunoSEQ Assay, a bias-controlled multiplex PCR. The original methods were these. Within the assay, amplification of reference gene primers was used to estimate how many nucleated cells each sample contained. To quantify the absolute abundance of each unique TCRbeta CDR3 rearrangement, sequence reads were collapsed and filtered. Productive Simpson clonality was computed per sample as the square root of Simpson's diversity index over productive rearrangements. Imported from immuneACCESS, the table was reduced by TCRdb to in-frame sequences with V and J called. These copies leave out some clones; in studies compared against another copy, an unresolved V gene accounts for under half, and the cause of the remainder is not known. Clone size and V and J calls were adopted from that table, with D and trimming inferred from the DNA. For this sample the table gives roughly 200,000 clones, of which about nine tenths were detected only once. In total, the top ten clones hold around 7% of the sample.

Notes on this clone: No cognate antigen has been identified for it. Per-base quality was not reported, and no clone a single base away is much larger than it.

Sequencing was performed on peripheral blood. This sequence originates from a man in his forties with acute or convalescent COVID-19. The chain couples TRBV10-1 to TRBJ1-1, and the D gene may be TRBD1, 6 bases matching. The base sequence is TGCGCCAGCAGCCAGGGGACAACCCGCACTGAAGCTTTCTTT. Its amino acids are CASSQGTTRTEAFF.